A selection of T cell receptor beta chains follows, all from one sample in a study of T cells in tuberculosis. Generated by immunoSEQ multiplex PCR, the TCRdb table keeps only in-frame clones and is missing some. The table shows 20,000 to 25,000 clones, with 95% to 98% occurring only once. The sequenced material came from PBMCs. Source of these receptors: a donor aged 10-35 years with latent tuberculosis or without tuberculosis infection. Each CDR3 is given without its conserved first and last residue. The order of the fields is V gene, CDR3 protein.

v_gene: TRBV14; CDR3aa: ASSQDRVGEQY
v_gene: TRBV6-5; CDR3aa: ASSHGGSGNTIY
v_gene: TRBV15; CDR3aa: ATSRAMGGTVLNTEAF
v_gene: TRBV5-6; CDR3aa: ASSLRDSYEQY
v_gene: TRBV2; CDR3aa: ASVPSGRGTGGYT
v_gene: TRBV10-1; CDR3aa: ASSQANTEAF
v_gene: TRBV10-1; CDR3aa: ASSDIWNRGTGVDEQF
v_gene: TRBV11-3; CDR3aa: ASHNRVPGCQPQH
v_gene: TRBV5-4; CDR3aa: ASSLSSGSYNEQF
v_gene: TRBV29-1; CDR3aa: SVEDNSIGYT
v_gene: TRBV5-4; CDR3aa: ASSLTGQGRNTEAF
v_gene: TRBV11-2; CDR3aa: ASSTTAGPYNEQF
v_gene: TRBV7-2; CDR3aa: ASSLLSGESYEQY
v_gene: TRBV11-3; CDR3aa: ASSLDRGRANEQF
v_gene: TRBV7-9; CDR3aa: ASSRTVSNEKLF
v_gene: TRBV5-5; CDR3aa: ASSPGGARVGDTQY
v_gene: TRBV6-1; CDR3aa: ASSGGQGDNEQF
v_gene: TRBV19; CDR3aa: ASRGGNQPQH
v_gene: TRBV6-5; CDR3aa: ASSYSAGDMNTEAF
v_gene: TRBV28; CDR3aa: ASRTIGAGKIYEQY
v_gene: TRBV2; CDR3aa: ASSNGRTYEQG
v_gene: TRBV9; CDR3aa: ASSLDTMSDSYEQY
v_gene: TRBV18; CDR3aa: ASSPQRTVFHTEAF
v_gene: TRBV4-1; CDR3aa: ASSQPTHGRSNTEAF
v_gene: TRBV7-7; CDR3aa: ASSAAAGRYNEQF
v_gene: TRBV27; CDR3aa: ASSYKAGGQYEQY
v_gene: TRBV11-2; CDR3aa: ASSPATGGGQGYT
v_gene: TRBV9; CDR3aa: ASSTDPGQGDEKLF
v_gene: TRBV7-6; CDR3aa: ARYEQY